These T cell receptor beta chains were read from a single sample in a study of cytomegalovirus exposure and HLA in healthy donors. Here immunoSEQ multiplex PCR was the method, and the copy in TCRdb shows in-frame clones only, minus some. This sample's clone table lists some 110,000 clones. The specimen sequenced was PBMCs. These TCRs come from a man aged 35 to 55 in good health and CMV-seronegative. CDR3s include the opening cysteine and the closing phenylalanine or tryptophan. The D gene is left open where the match is weak.

d_gene: .
v_gene: TRBV21-1
j_gene: TRBJ1-1
CDR3nt: TGTGCCAGCAGCAAAGGGGACAGGGGCCCAAGATGTACTGAAGCTTTCTTT
CDR3aa: CASSKGDRGPRCTEAFF

d_gene: TRBD1
v_gene: TRBV6-6
j_gene: TRBJ2-5
CDR3nt: TGTGCCAGCAGTTACCCACCGGGACAGGGGGAAAAGACCCAGTACTTC
CDR3aa: CASSYPPGQGEKTQYF

d_gene: .
v_gene: TRBV19
j_gene: TRBJ1-5
CDR3nt: TGTGCCAGTAGTTTTTCAGGTTTCAATCAGCCCCAGCATTTT
CDR3aa: CASSFSGFNQPQHF

d_gene: .
v_gene: TRBV4-3
j_gene: TRBJ2-7
CDR3nt: TGCGCCAGCAGCCAAAGCGGTAGCTCCTACGAGCAGTACTTC
CDR3aa: CASSQSGSSYEQYF

d_gene: TRBD2
v_gene: TRBV4-2
j_gene: TRBJ2-3
CDR3nt: TGTGCCAGCAGCCCCTCCAGGGACTTCCCTAGCGGGAGTACAGATACGCAGTATTTT
CDR3aa: CASSPSRDFPSGSTDTQYF

d_gene: TRBD2
v_gene: TRBV28
j_gene: TRBJ2-7
CDR3nt: TGTGCCAGCAGTTCACTAGCGGGAGATCGCTACGAGCAGTACTTC
CDR3aa: CASSSLAGDRYEQYF

d_gene: .
v_gene: TRBV5-8
j_gene: TRBJ2-7
CDR3nt: TGTGCCAGCAGGCCCCTTGGTGGCGGCGGCGTATTTTCCTACGAGCAGTACTTC
CDR3aa: CASRPLGGGGVFSYEQYF

d_gene: .
v_gene: TRBV9
j_gene: TRBJ2-3
CDR3nt: TGTGCCAGCAGCGTAGGAGGAACGCAGTATTTT
CDR3aa: CASSVGGTQYF

d_gene: TRBD1
v_gene: TRBV5-6
j_gene: TRBJ2-7
CDR3nt: TGTGCCAGCAGCTTAGGGACAGGGCGCTACGAGCAGTACTTC
CDR3aa: CASSLGTGRYEQYF

d_gene: .
v_gene: TRBV7-8
j_gene: TRBJ2-1
CDR3nt: TGTGCCAGCAGCTTAGGTCAACTGATAAACAATGAGCAGTTCTTC
CDR3aa: CASSLGQLINNEQFF

d_gene: .
v_gene: TRBV4-3
j_gene: TRBJ1-5
CDR3nt: TGCGCCAGCAGCCAAGATCCAGGAATTGGGCAGCCCCAGCATTTT
CDR3aa: CASSQDPGIGQPQHF

d_gene: .
v_gene: TRBV5-4
j_gene: TRBJ2-5
CDR3nt: TGTGCCAGCAGCTTAGGAGGGGGCGGGGAGACCCAGTACTTC
CDR3aa: CASSLGGGGETQYF

d_gene: TRBD2
v_gene: TRBV5-1
j_gene: TRBJ2-3
CDR3nt: TGCGCCAGCAGCTTGGGGACTAGCGGGAGGGCGAAAGATACGCAGTATTTT
CDR3aa: CASSLGTSGRAKDTQYF

d_gene: .
v_gene: TRBV7-3
j_gene: TRBJ2-3
CDR3nt: TGTGCCAGCAGCTTGTCGGGTCGCACAGATACGCAGTATTTT
CDR3aa: CASSLSGRTDTQYF

d_gene: TRBD1
v_gene: TRBV6-5
j_gene: TRBJ2-1
CDR3nt: TGTGCCAGCAGCCGAGGACAGGGCTACAATGAGCAGTTCTTC
CDR3aa: CASSRGQGYNEQFF

d_gene: TRBD2
v_gene: TRBV11-3
j_gene: TRBJ2-5
CDR3nt: TGTGCCAGCAGCTTAGATTCGGCTAGCGGACGTCCCCAGTACTTC
CDR3aa: CASSLDSASGRPQYF

d_gene: TRBD2
v_gene: TRBV7-3
j_gene: TRBJ2-3
CDR3nt: TGTGCCAGCAGCTTAACGGGGGCGGGAGGGGGAGATACGCAGTATTTT
CDR3aa: CASSLTGAGGGDTQYF

d_gene: TRBD1
v_gene: TRBV5-1
j_gene: TRBJ2-5
CDR3nt: TGCGCCAGCAGCTATGGACAGGGGGGGAGGGAGACCCAGTACTTC
CDR3aa: CASSYGQGGRETQYF

d_gene: TRBD2
v_gene: TRBV10-1
j_gene: TRBJ2-3
CDR3nt: TGCGCCAGCAGTGAGGCGGGCGGGAGGGCCAACACAGATACGCAGTATTTT
CDR3aa: CASSEAGGRANTDTQYF

d_gene: TRBD1
v_gene: TRBV6-1
j_gene: TRBJ2-5
CDR3nt: TGTGCCAGCAGTGAAGAGGACAGGAAGGGGACCCAGTACTTC
CDR3aa: CASSEEDRKGTQYF

d_gene: .
v_gene: TRBV7-9
j_gene: TRBJ1-1
CDR3nt: TGTGCCAGCAGCTTAGTCAGGGGCTTGTTTACTGAAGCTTTCTTT
CDR3aa: CASSLVRGLFTEAFF

d_gene: .
v_gene: TRBV6-5
j_gene: TRBJ1-5
CDR3nt: TGTGCCAGCAGTCGGACAGTAAGCAATCAGCCCCAGCATTTT
CDR3aa: CASSRTVSNQPQHF

d_gene: .
v_gene: TRBV2
j_gene: TRBJ2-5
CDR3nt: TGTGCCAGCCAGACAGGTGCCCGCACAAGAGAATGGACCCAGTACTTC
CDR3aa: CASQTGARTREWTQYF

d_gene: .
v_gene: TRBV5-1
j_gene: TRBJ1-1
CDR3nt: TGCGCCAGCAGCCAAGGACACGAGCCGAACACTGAAGCTTTCTTT
CDR3aa: CASSQGHEPNTEAFF

d_gene: TRBD2
v_gene: TRBV11-1
j_gene: TRBJ2-7
CDR3nt: TGTGCCAGCAGCCCGACGGGTGGGACTAACTCCTACGAGCAGTACTTC
CDR3aa: CASSPTGGTNSYEQYF